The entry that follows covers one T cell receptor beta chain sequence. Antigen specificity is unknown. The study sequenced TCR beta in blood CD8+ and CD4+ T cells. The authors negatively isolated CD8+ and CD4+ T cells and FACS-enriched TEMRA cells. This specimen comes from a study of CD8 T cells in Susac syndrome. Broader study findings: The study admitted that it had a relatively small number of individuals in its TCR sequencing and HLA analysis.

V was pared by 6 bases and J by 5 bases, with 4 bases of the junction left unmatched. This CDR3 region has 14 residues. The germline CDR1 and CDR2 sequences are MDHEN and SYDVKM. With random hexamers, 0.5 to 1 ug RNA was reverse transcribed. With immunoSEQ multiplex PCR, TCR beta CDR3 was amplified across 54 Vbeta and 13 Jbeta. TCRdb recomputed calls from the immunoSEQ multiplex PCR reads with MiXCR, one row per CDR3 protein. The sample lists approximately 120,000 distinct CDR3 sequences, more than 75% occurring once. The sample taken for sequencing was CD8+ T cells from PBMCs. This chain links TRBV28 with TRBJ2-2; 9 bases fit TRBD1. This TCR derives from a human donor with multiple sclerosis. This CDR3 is CASSRQGGTGELFF. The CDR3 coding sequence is TGTGCCAGCAGCCGACAGGGGGGGACCGGGGAGCTGTTTTTT.